The sequence of this T cell receptor beta chain was determined in a study of shared clonotypes between healthy human individuals. Trimming stripped 5 bases from V and 5 bases from J, with 6 bases between. This CDR3 is built from 11 residues. Germline lookup yields CDR1 MNHEY and CDR2 SMNVEV (reference sequence). As for this clone: The antigen is not known.

Here immunoSEQ multiplex PCR was the method, and the copy in TCRdb shows in-frame clones only, minus some. The sample carries about 530,000 clones, 95% to 97% recorded once. General observations from the study: Owing to a small donor count, the genetic and exposure-history diversity represented was limited. Clonotypes shared by all four sorted-subset donors had higher generation probabilities than non-shared clonotypes.

The specimen was naive CD4+ T cells sorted from blood. Subset in this sample: CD45RA+ positively selected. The receptor's source is a woman younger than 45 in good health. V gene TRBV27 combines with J gene TRBJ1-1, with no clear D. The CDR3 sequence: CASSGWTEAFF. The CDR3 coding sequence is TGTGCCAGCAGTGGGTGGACTGAAGCTTTCTTT.